A selection of T cell receptor beta chains follows, all from one sample in a study of persistence of HIV-infected CD4 T cells. Clones were read by immunoSEQ multiplex PCR, and TCRdb kept only the in-frame ones, dropping some. The data contain 25,000 to 35,000 clones, roughly 80% of them singletons. For these receptors, no antigen is known. The specimen comprised CD4+ T cells sorted from PBMCs after roughly 18-hour stimulation, sampled from a patient who received antiretroviral therapy. The receptors were sampled from an adult man with HIV who was CMV-seropositive. Both conserved end residues are part of each CDR3. The D gene is left open where the match is weak. The size field is filled for only some rows; it gives once, few, many or a size class.

>TRBJ2-7|-|TRBV6-5|TRBD1
TGTGCCAGCAGTTATAGGGACAGGGGTACCTACGAGCAGTACTTC
CASSYRDRGTYEQYF
>TRBJ1-1|-|TRBV7-2|-
TGTGCCAGCAGCCTGGGACCTCTGAACACTGAAGCTTTCTTT
CASSLGPLNTEAFF
>TRBJ2-7|-|TRBV28|-
TGTGCCAGCAGTTTCCTAGGGGGCTACGAGCAGTACTTC
CASSFLGGYEQYF
>TRBJ2-2|-|TRBV30|TRBD1
TGTGCCTTCACGAAATCGGGACAGGAGAAAGCCGGGGAGCTGTTTTTT
CAFTKSGQEKAGELFF
>TRBJ2-2|-|TRBV12-5|TRBD1
TGTGCTAGTGGTGTGGGACAGGGGGCCGCGGTAACCGGGGAGCTGTTTTTT
CASGVGQGAAVTGELFF
>TRBJ2-1|-|TRBV30|-
TGTGCCTGGTCGCGGGGAGCCTACAATGAGCAGTTCTTC
CAWSRGAYNEQFF
>TRBJ2-7|once|TRBV7-2|TRBD2
TGTGCCAGCAGCTCCCGACTAGCGGGGGGTGGGGAGCAGTACTTC
CASSSRLAGGGEQYF
>TRBJ1-6|few|TRBV9|-
TGTGCCAGCAGCGTAGGGCCGGACTCTAATTCACCCCTCCACTTT
CASSVGPDSNSPLHF
>TRBJ2-3|-|TRBV7-2|-
TGTGCCAGCAGCTTAGCGGGGTCGACAGATACGCAGTATTTT
CASSLAGSTDTQYF
>TRBJ2-7|-|TRBV18|-
TGTGCCAGCTCACCAGACCGATACGAGCAGTACTTC
CASSPDRYEQYF
>TRBJ1-1|-|TRBV10-3|TRBD1
TGTGCCATCAGTGAGCCGGGGACAGGGGGTGGCACTGAAGCTTTCTTT
CAISEPGTGGGTEAFF
>TRBJ1-3|-|TRBV28|-
TGTGCCACCAGAAGGGGAGTGTCTGGAAACACCATATATTTT
CATRRGVSGNTIYF
>TRBJ2-1|-|TRBV11-3|-
TGTGCCAGCAGCGCCGGCTATCGCCTCGGTGAGCAGTTCTTC
CASSAGYRLGEQFF
>TRBJ1-1|-|TRBV5-1|-
TGCGCCAGCAGCTTTTCGGGGGGGCGCGGGAACACTGAAGCTTTCTTT
CASSFSGGRGNTEAFF
>TRBJ2-7|-|TRBV28|-
TGTGCCAGCAGTTTATACGGGGGCCCATCCTACGAGCAGTACTTC
CASSLYGGPSYEQYF
>TRBJ2-5|-|TRBV4-1|TRBD2
TGCGCCAGCAGCCAAGAAGGCGGGGGGAGGCAAGAGACCCAGTACTTC
CASSQEGGGRQETQYF
>TRBJ2-7|-|TRBV3-1/TRBV3-2|TRBD1
TGTGCCAGCAGCCAAGATCGTTTAGGGGACAGGGTAGTCGAGCAGTACTTC
CASSQDRLGDRVVEQYF
>TRBJ2-7|few|TRBV25-1|-
TGTGCCAGCAGTGAACTCATACCAGGGGGGACTACGTACGAGCAGTACTTC
CASSELIPGGTTYEQYF
>TRBJ2-1|-|TRBV10-1|-
TGCGCCAGCAGCGGGGGGCTCTCCTACAATGAGCAGTTCTTC
CASSGGLSYNEQFF
>TRBJ2-5|-|TRBV5-1|TRBD2
TGCGCCAGCAGCGCGGGGGGGACTAGCCGCCAAGAGACCCAGTACTTC
CASSAGGTSRQETQYF
>TRBJ2-7|-|TRBV5-5|TRBD1
TGTGCCAGCAGCAAGGGACAGGGCTCCTACGAGCAGTACTTC
CASSKGQGSYEQYF
>TRBJ1-1|once|TRBV19|-
TGTGCCCCTCAGGTGGTCTATTCAATATCCACTGAAGCTTTCTTT
CAPQVVYSISTEAFF
>TRBJ1-1|-|TRBV5-1|-
TGCGCCAGCAGCTTGGGGAGGCGGCTGGGCACTGAAGCTTTCTTT
CASSLGRRLGTEAFF
>TRBJ2-6|-|TRBV6-2/TRBV6-3|TRBD1
TGTGCCAGCAGTTACGACAGGGACCACTCTGGGGCCAACGTCCTGACTTTC
CASSYDRDHSGANVLTF
>TRBJ1-5|-|TRBV28|-
TGTGCCAGCAGTCTAACAGGTGCCCCACAGGGTGTCGGTCAGCCCCAGCATTTT
CASSLTGAPQGVGQPQHF
>TRBJ2-7|-|TRBV5-1|TRBD2
TGCGCCAGCAGCCCGGGGGGGTTGACAGGCACTCTCGAGCAGTACTTC
CASSPGGLTGTLEQYF
>TRBJ1-5|-|TRBV7-2|TRBD1
TGTGCCAGCAGCTTAGCCGGGACAGGGAGCAATCAGCCCCAGCATTTT
CASSLAGTGSNQPQHF
>TRBJ2-2|-|TRBV12-3/TRBV12-4|-
TGTGCCAGCAGACTATACACCGGGGAGCTGTTTTTT
CASRLYTGELFF
>TRBJ1-4|-|TRBV18|-
TGTGCCAGTCAGAGAGGGACGAATGAAAAACTGTTTTTT
CASQRGTNEKLFF
>TRBJ2-1|-|TRBV6-4|TRBD2
TGTGCCAGCAGTGACACGGGGGGGTCGTACAATGAGCAGTTCTTC
CASSDTGGSYNEQFF
>TRBJ2-1|-|TRBV14|-
TGTGCCAGCAGCCAAGATCTGGGTGCTGAGCAGTTCTTC
CASSQDLGAEQFF
>TRBJ1-2|-|TRBV6-5|-
TGTGCCAGCAGCGGAAGCTCAAATAACTATGGCTACACCTTC
CASSGSSNNYGYTF
>TRBJ1-2|-|TRBV4-3|TRBD1
TGCGCCAGCAGCCGCGCACAGGGGAACTATGGCTACACCTTC
CASSRAQGNYGYTF
>TRBJ1-1|-|TRBV25-1|TRBD1
TGTGCCAGCAGTGAGACAGGGGGAGGGACTGAAGCTTTCTTT
CASSETGGGTEAFF
>TRBJ1-1|few|TRBV12-5|TRBD1
TGTGCTAGTGGTCCAGGACAGGGGAACACTGAAGCTTTCTTT
CASGPGQGNTEAFF
>TRBJ1-2|-|TRBV29-1|-
TGCAGCGTTGACGAACAGGGATACGGCTACACCTTC
CSVDEQGYGYTF
>TRBJ2-2|-|TRBV5-1|-
TGCGCCAGCAGCGGCAGGGGTATGAACACCGGGGAGCTGTTTTTT
CASSGRGMNTGELFF
>TRBJ1-5|-|TRBV30|-
TGTGCCTGGAGTACAGGGTTAGAGCAGCCCCAGCATTTT
CAWSTGLEQPQHF
>TRBJ1-2|few|TRBV2|TRBD1
TGTGCCAGCAGTGCGACAGGGAAAGACGGCTATGGCTACACCTTC
CASSATGKDGYGYTF
>TRBJ1-6|-|TRBV30|-
TGTGCCTGGAAAAGGAAAAGGTCTCGGGCCGGGGATTCACCCCTCCACTTT
CAWKRKRSRAGDSPLHF
>TRBJ2-2|-|TRBV29-1|TRBD2
TGCAGCGTGGGGGGAGGGACGAACACCGGGGAGCTGTTTTTT
CSVGGGTNTGELFF
>TRBJ2-7|-|TRBV7-2|TRBD2
TGTGCCAGCAGCTATAGGGTGGCTAGCGGGGGGCTCCACGAGCAGTACTTC
CASSYRVASGGLHEQYF
>TRBJ2-6|-|TRBV6-5|-
TGTGCCAGCAGTTTCTTAGGGGTTGGGGCCAACGTCCTGACTTTC
CASSFLGVGANVLTF
>TRBJ1-3|-|TRBV7-9|-
TGTGCCAGCAGCCTTACAGGAAGTGGAAACACCATATATTTT
CASSLTGSGNTIYF